This T cell receptor (beta chain) was identified during a study of cytomegalovirus exposure and HLA in healthy donors. Turning to the study itself: In a previous analysis, more than 90 million unique TCR beta sequences were found from some 180 million T cells. Findings and caveats of the study: A later analysis found most CMV-associated TCR beta chains apparently HLA-restricted.

13 Jbeta primers and 60 Vbeta primers were used for the PCR. The data were produced by immunoSEQ multiplex PCR, yet TCRdb's version contains in-frame clones alone and is incomplete. The table includes about 120,000 clones, more than 80% detected once. Notes on this clone: Antigen unknown.

The length of the CDR3 is 17 residues. Germline V CDR1 and CDR2: LNHDA, SQIVND (reference sequence). V gave up 5 bases and J gave up 1 base, with 21 bases separating them. Material: PBMCs. The genes are TRBV19 and TRBJ2-7; D might be TRBD2 (5 bases). The origin of this receptor is a man aged 30 to 39 in good health and CMV-seronegative. In DNA form, the CDR3 reads TGTGCCAGTAGTGTCGCACCGGGGATAGGGCCGTCCTACGAGCAGTACTTC. Protein product: CASSVAPGIGPSYEQYF.